A single sample is the source of the 14 T cell receptor beta chains below, sequenced in a study of response to subunit inactivated influenza vaccine. One entry per CDR3 protein, called by TCRdb with MiXCR from the RT-PCR reads. This sample carries about 300,000 distinct CDR3 sequences, roughly 22% of them seen once, and the ten largest clones take roughly 10%. The starting material was PBMCs from blood, obtained approximately 20 months after vaccination. These receptors were obtained from a man between 45 and 75 years old who received an inactivated influenza vaccine.

This chain connects TRBV7-9 to TRBJ2-7; D may be TRBD1 (6 bases). Trimming cost V 5 bases and J 1 base, with 9 bases left between them. The germline gives CDR1 SEHNR, CDR2 FQNEAQ (reference sequence). The CDR3 covers 13 residues. CDR3 bases: TGTGCCAGCAGCATGACAGGTTCCTACGAGCAGTACTTC. Translating gives CASSMTGSYEQYF.

The chain uses TRBV10-3 and TRBJ1-5; D unclear. V was trimmed by 3 bases and J by 2 bases, leaving 11 bases between them. This CDR3 has 15 amino acids. The germline CDR1 and CDR2 sequences are ENHRY and SYGVKD. The CDR3 reads CAISDGGFGNQPQHF. The CDR3 DNA is TGTGCCATCAGTGATGGAGGGTTTGGCAATCAGCCCCAGCATTTT.

This clonotype was counted a few times. The chain links TRBV28 to TRBJ2-3; TRBD2 aligns across 7 bases. This CDR3 is built from 17 residues. CDR1 MDHEN and CDR2 SYDVKM come from the germline V gene. The junction had 14 bases not matched to a gene; V was cut back by 8 bases and J by 0 bases. Here the CDR3 DNA reads TGTGCCAGCCAATGGAGGGACTACTTTTCTAGCACAGATACGCAGTATTTT. Translating it yields CASQWRDYFSSTDTQYF.

The chain has TRBV12-3 or TRBV12-4 and TRBJ1-5; 7 nucleotides match TRBD1. The CDR3 runs to 14 residues. V lost 5 bases to trimming and J lost 2 bases; unmatched junction nucleotides: 3. DNA of the CDR3: TGTGCCAGCAGTGGACAGGAGGGCAATCAGCCCCAGCATTTT. Protein sequence: CASSGQEGNQPQHF.

This clonotype was observed a handful of times. The chain links TRBV28 to TRBJ2-7; the D is unclear. CDR1 is MDHEN and CDR2 is SYDVKM in the germline V gene. Deletions cut 0 bases from V and 12 bases from J, with 9 bases between. This CDR3 is built from 11 residues. For the CDR3, the DNA is TGTGCCAGCAGTTTATGGTCTGCAAGGTACTTC. Encoded protein: CASSLWSARYF.

V gene TRBV6-1 combines with J gene TRBJ2-7; no firm D call. From germline, CDR1 is MNHNS and CDR2 SASEGT. V lost 8 bases and J 0 bases, leaving 14 bases between the germline ends. This CDR3 comprises 14 residues. CDR3 DNA: TGTGCCAGCCTACGATACAGTAGCTCCTACGAGCAGTACTTC. This encodes CASLRYSSSYEQYF.

This clonotype was detected only a few times. The J gene is TRBJ2-1, the V gene TRBV20-1; 11 nucleotides agree with TRBD2. Germline values: CDR1 DFQATT, CDR2 SNEGSKA (reference sequence). The CDR3 consists of 13 residues. With 4 bases clipped from V and 16 bases from J, the junction kept 12 bases outside the gene matches. The CDR3 spells CSANLQTSGKYFF. CDR3 nucleotide sequence: TGCAGTGCTAACCTCCAGACTAGCGGGAAATATTTCTTC.

V and J are TRBV7-6 and TRBJ2-2; maybe TRBD1 (5 bases). The germline CDR1 and CDR2 sequences are SGHVS and FNYEAQ. The CDR3 covers 14 residues. Trimming shortened V by 2 bases and J by 5 bases, and 9 bases separated the two germline ends. CDR3 region: CASSLLRDTGELFF. As DNA, the CDR3 is TGTGCCAGCAGCTTACTCAGGGATACCGGGGAGCTGTTTTTT. The entire variable domain, with the rest obtained from reference TRBV7-6 and TRBJ2-2, is as follows: GAGVSQSPRYKVTKRGQDVALRCDPISGHVSLYWYRQALGQGPEFLTYFNYEAQQDKSGLPNDRFSAERPEGSISTLTIQRTEQRDSAMYRCASSLLRDTGELFFGEGSRLTVL.

DNA for the CDR3: TGCAGTGCTCCAGGACAGGGTTGGGACACTGAAGCTTTCTTT. Translated, it gives CSAPGQGWDTEAFF. The V call is TRBV20-1, the J call TRBJ1-1; 8 nucleotides agree with TRBD1. The CDR3 extends over 14 amino acids. Per the germline V gene, CDR1 is DFQATT and CDR2 is SNEGSKA (reference sequence). V lost 5 bases to trimming and J lost 3 bases; unmatched junction nucleotides: 8.

This clonotype was detected a few times. CDR3 protein: CASSQEVGSNQPQHF. The CDR3 DNA reads TGTGCCAGCAGCCAAGAGGTGGGTAGCAATCAGCCCCAGCATTTT. This sequence joins TRBV4-2 and TRBJ1-5; no reliable D call. Trimming pared 0 bases from V and 0 bases from J, leaving 6 bases between. Per germline, CDR1 LGHNA and CDR2 YNFKEQ. This CDR3 has 15 residues.

This rearrangement joins TRBV12-3 or TRBV12-4 to TRBJ1-2; D is uncertain. This CDR3 has 14 residues. Trimming left V 6 bases short and J 0 bases short, with 11 bases between. CDR3 loop: CASSPDGSNYGYTF. CDR3 bases: TGTGCCAGCAGCCCGGACGGGTCTAACTATGGCTACACCTTC.

There are a few counts of this clonotype. This chain uses TRBV6-1 with TRBJ1-4, with 7 bases matching TRBD1. The CDR3 consists of 15 residues. Germline V gene sequence: CDR1 MNHNS, CDR2 SASEGT. Losses at the gene ends were 6 bases for V and 4 bases for J; bases not matched to a gene: 8. The CDR3 reads CASRPTGEINEKLFF. The CDR3 DNA is TGTGCCAGCAGGCCCACAGGGGAAATTAATGAAAAACTGTTTTTT.

The chain recombines TRBV18 with TRBJ1-5; D unresolved. V was pared by 9 bases and J by 3 bases, with 18 bases between. Per the germline V gene, CDR1 is KGHSH and CDR2 is LQKENI. The CDR3 sequence is 15 residues long. CDR3 region: CASSTLRSTNQPQHF. The CDR3 DNA reads as TGTGCCAGTTCAACGTTAAGGTCCACCAATCAGCCCCAGCATTTT.

This clonotype was seen a handful of times. The chain carries TRBV24-1 and TRBJ2-1; a possible D gene is TRBD1 (5 bases). This CDR3 contains 14 residues. Deletions cut 1 base from V and 8 bases from J, with 11 bases between. Germline values: CDR1 KGHDR, CDR2 SFDVKD. CDR3 protein: CATSDFPVGDEQFF. The CDR3 nucleotides are TGTGCCACCAGTGATTTTCCAGTAGGGGATGAGCAGTTCTTC.